Included here is one TCR beta chain sequence, with context. The target antigen is unknown. This sample was taken from a study of blood T cells in healthy people across ages. Study findings and constraints: Unsorted PBMC input precluded a conclusive naive versus antigen-experienced comparison.

Together with a sample-barcoded 5' primer, a J-beta primer mix was included in a second PCR lasting roughly 7 to 11 cycles. TCRdb processed the 5' RACE reads anew with MiXCR; each CDR3 protein has one entry. The repertoire holds a few hundred thousand distinct CDR3 sequences, around 27% seen once, with 29% in the top ten. The CDR3 totals 14 residues. Trimming took 6 bases from V and 4 from J, leaving 15 bases between them. The chain has TRBV12-3 or TRBV12-4 and TRBJ1-2; D is possibly TRBD1 (5 bases). This receptor was taken from an older woman in good health. Material for sequencing was blood. The CDR3 DNA reads TGTGCCAGCAGCCCGGGGGGGTTAAGCTATGGCTACACCTTC. Amino acids: CASSPGGLSYGYTF.